This TCR beta chain was found in a study of blood T cell repertoires in COVID-19. Data came from immunoSEQ multiplex PCR; TCRdb stores just in-frame clones and leaves some out. This table has about 350,000 clones, 75% to 90% appearing once. Trimming cost V 1 base and J 0 bases, with 7 bases left between them. The CDR3 runs 15 residues. From germline, CDR1 is SGHAT and CDR2 FQNNGV. Sequenced input: peripheral blood. The chain couples TRBV11-2 to TRBJ1-3, with D hard to call. This clonotype was sampled from a woman aged 55-70 years with COVID-19, enrolled during active disease. CDR3 in amino acids: CASSLGIYSGNTIYF. The CDR3 nucleotides are TGTGCCAGCAGCTTAGGAATCTACTCTGGAAACACCATATATTTT.